This T cell receptor beta chain was recorded in a study of long-term antiretroviral therapy in people with HIV. Treated in the United States were all of the participants with HIV. Run at survey level, the immunoSEQ assay was version v3.0. Sequencing used immunoSEQ multiplex PCR; TCRdb keeps in-frame clones, though not all of them. The sample lists 23,000 or so clones, approximately 81% seen once, with less than 15% in the top ten. There are a few counts of this clone. The CDR3 covers 15 residues. Germline loops: CDR1 KGHSH, CDR2 LQKENI. V gave up 3 bases and J gave up 2 bases, with 11 bases separating them.

This chain links TRBV18 with TRBJ1-3, with TRBD1 as a possible D gene (6 bases). This receptor was obtained from a man in his forties with HIV. The sample was unsorted PBMCs, taken 0.1 years before starting antiretroviral therapy. CDR3 residues: CASSPADRAGNTIYF. DNA of the CDR3: TGTGCCAGCTCACCCGCGGACAGAGCTGGAAACACCATATATTTT. Complete variable domain (other parts from reference TRBV18 and TRBJ1-3): NAGVMQNPRHLVRRRGQEARLRCSPMKGHSHVYWYRQLPEEGLKFMVYLQKENIIDESGMPKERFSAEFPKEGPSILRIQQVVRGDSAAYFCASSPADRAGNTIYFGEGSWLTVV.